The 9 T cell receptor beta chains reported below all come from one sample, sequenced in a study of Ad26.COV2.S vaccination and SARS-CoV-2 variants. Clones were read by immunoSEQ multiplex PCR, and TCRdb kept only the in-frame ones, dropping some. The sample comprises 320,000 or so clones, roughly 88% of which are singletons, and 5.5% rests with the top ten. Treatment here: about 20 received Ad26.COV2.S at low or high dose, single or two shots; roughly five received placebo; per-sample allocation not given. Sampling occurred on day 63 after the first vaccine or placebo injection. The source was peripheral blood, collected in a trial of Ad26.COV2.S vaccine versus placebo. Every receptor here comes from a person aged 18-65 years who received the Ad26.COV2.S COVID-19 vaccine or a placebo.

The chain combines TRBV19 with TRBJ2-1, with 8 bases identical to TRBD2. The CDR3 is 15 amino acids. CDR1 and CDR2 from the germline V gene are LNHDA and SQIVND (reference sequence). V lost 7 bases and J lost 4; bases outside the gene matches: 9. The CDR3 DNA reads as TGTGCCAGTACCAACGGGGCGGGGGGATACAATGAGCAGTTCTTC. Residues: CASTNGAGGYNEQFF.

The J gene is TRBJ1-4, the V gene TRBV5-8, with D possibly TRBD1 on 5 matching bases. Trimming shortened V by 0 bases and J by 8 bases, and 23 bases separated the two germline ends. There are 18 residues in the CDR3. Germline CDR1 SGHTS, CDR2 YDEGEE. This chain's CDR3 is CASSLEAGAEYWSEKLFF. The CDR3 coding sequence is TGTGCCAGCAGCTTGGAAGCCGGGGCCGAGTACTGGAGCGAAAAACTGTTTTTT.

The J gene is TRBJ1-1, the V gene TRBV11-2; D unclear. This CDR3 spans 13 amino acids. CDR1 and CDR2 from the germline V gene are SGHAT and FQNNGV. V was cut by 3 bases and J by 0 bases, with 5 bases left in between. Here the CDR3 reads CASSFEMNTEAFF. Here the CDR3 DNA reads TGTGCCAGCAGCTTTGAAATGAACACTGAAGCTTTCTTT.

The J gene is TRBJ2-3, the V gene TRBV2, with TRBD1 as a possible D gene (6 bases). V lost 6 bases and J 4 bases, leaving 17 bases between the germline ends. This CDR3 comprises 15 residues. The germline CDR1 and CDR2 sequences are SNHLY and FYNNEI. The DNA of the CDR3 is TGTGCCAGCAGAGCCTGGCAGGGGTCAGCAGATACGCAGTATTTT. Translated, it gives CASRAWQGSADTQYF. Full variable domain (missing parts from reference TRBV2 and TRBJ2-3): EPEVTQTPSHQVTQMGQEVILRCVPISNHLYFYWYRQILGQKVEFLVSFYNNEISEKSEIFDDQFSVERPDGSNFTLKIRSTKLEDSAMYFCASRAWQGSADTQYFGPGTRLTVL.

This chain connects TRBV3-1 (or the pseudogene TRBV3-2) to TRBJ1-1; unclear D gene. The CDR3 covers 13 residues. The germline V gene encodes CDR1 LGHDT and CDR2 YNNKEL (reference sequence). Trimming removed 7 bases at V and 3 bases at J, with 12 bases between. The CDR3 coding sequence is TGTGCCAGCACCTTCGGGCAGGACACTGAAGCTTTCTTT. Protein product: CASTFGQDTEAFF.

The genes are TRBV6-2 or TRBV6-3 and TRBJ2-7; 8 bases match TRBD2. The CDR3 runs to 14 residues. Germline V gene sequence: CDR1 MNHEY, CDR2 SVGEGT. The V and J ends lost 2 bases and 2 bases, in that order; junction bases with no gene match: 2. This CDR3 reads CASSYREGPYEQYF. The CDR3, as DNA: TGTGCCAGCAGTTACCGGGAGGGGCCCTACGAGCAGTACTTC.

The rearrangement uses TRBV28 and TRBJ2-7; D is ambiguous. Trimming pared 2 bases from V and 3 bases from J, leaving 11 bases between. This CDR3 contains 14 residues. Germline V lookup: CDR1 MDHEN, CDR2 SYDVKM. The CDR3 DNA sequence: TGTGCCAGCAGTTTAAAGCCGCCCCACTACGAGCAGTACGTC. Amino acid sequence: CASSLKPPHYEQYV.

The V gene is TRBV5-1, the J gene TRBJ2-1, with 14 bases that match TRBD2. CDR3 size: 15 residues. V was pared by 3 bases and J by 9 bases, with 5 bases of the junction left unmatched. Germline V gene data show CDR1 as SGHRS and CDR2 as YFSETQ. The chain's CDR3 is CASSWGLAGVVEQFF. CDR3 DNA: TGCGCCAGCAGCTGGGGACTAGCGGGAGTGGTTGAGCAGTTCTTC. The full variable domain, its missing parts supplied by reference TRBV5-1 and TRBJ2-1, is KAGVTQTPRYLIKTRGQQVTLSCSPISGHRSVSWYQQTPGQGLQFLFEYFSETQRNKGNFPGRFSGRQFSNSRSEMNVSTLELGDSALYLCASSWGLAGVVEQFFGPGTRLTVL.

This rearrangement joins TRBV28 to TRBJ2-1; no clear D. The CDR3 consists of 14 residues. V lost 2 bases and J lost 0, with 5 bases in between. From germline, CDR1 is MDHEN and CDR2 SYDVKM. This CDR3 reads CASSLPGSYNEQFF. CDR3 DNA sequence: TGTGCCAGCAGTTTACCCGGCTCCTACAATGAGCAGTTCTTC.